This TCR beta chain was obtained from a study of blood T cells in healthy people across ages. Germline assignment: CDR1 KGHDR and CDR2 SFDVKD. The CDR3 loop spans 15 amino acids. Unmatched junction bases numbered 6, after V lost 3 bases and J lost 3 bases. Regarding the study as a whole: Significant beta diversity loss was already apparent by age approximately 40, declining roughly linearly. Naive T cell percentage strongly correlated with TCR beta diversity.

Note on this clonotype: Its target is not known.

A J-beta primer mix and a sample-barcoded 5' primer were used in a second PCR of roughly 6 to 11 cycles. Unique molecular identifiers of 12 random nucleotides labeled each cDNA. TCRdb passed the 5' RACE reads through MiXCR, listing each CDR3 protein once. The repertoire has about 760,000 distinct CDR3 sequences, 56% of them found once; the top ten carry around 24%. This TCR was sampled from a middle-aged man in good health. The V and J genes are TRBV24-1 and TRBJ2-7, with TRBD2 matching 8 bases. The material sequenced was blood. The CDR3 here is CATSDPSGGGYEQYF. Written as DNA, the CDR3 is TGTGCCACCAGTGATCCGAGCGGGGGAGGCTACGAGCAGTACTTC.